The clone carrying this T cell receptor beta chain was counted between two and nine times. The data stem from a study of PD-L1 blockade in urothelial cancer. Study-level information: About 90% of the 29 patients were males with bladder-origin urothelial cancer.

Here immunoSEQ multiplex PCR was the method, and the copy in TCRdb shows in-frame clones only, minus some. The sample gives just over 50,000 clones, around 79% of which show up once; about 4.1% is in the top ten. Germline CDR1 SGHTA, CDR2 FQGNSA. The trim removed 5 bases at V and 8 bases at J, leaving 11 bases unmatched. This CDR3 is built from 16 residues. The time point: pretreatment peripheral blood. The chain employs TRBV7-2 and TRBJ1-6, with TRBD1 identical over 8 bases. This sequence originates from a man aged 65 to 85 with urothelial cancer. This material consisted of PBMCs, taken around atezolizumab (anti-PD-L1) treatment. For the CDR3, the DNA is TGTGCCAGCAGCCCCTCATTAGGACAGGGTTATTCACCCCTCCACTTT. Translation gives CASSPSLGQGYSPLHF.